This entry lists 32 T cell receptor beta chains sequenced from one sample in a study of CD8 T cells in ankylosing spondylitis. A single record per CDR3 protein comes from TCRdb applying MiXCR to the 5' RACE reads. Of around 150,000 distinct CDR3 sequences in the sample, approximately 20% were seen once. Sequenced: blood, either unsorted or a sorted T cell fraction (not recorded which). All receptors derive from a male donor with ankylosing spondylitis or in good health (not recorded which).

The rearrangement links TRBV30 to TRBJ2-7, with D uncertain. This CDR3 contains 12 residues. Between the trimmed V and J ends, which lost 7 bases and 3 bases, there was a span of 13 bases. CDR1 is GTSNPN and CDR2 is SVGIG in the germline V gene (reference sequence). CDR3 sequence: CAFSDTYYEQYF. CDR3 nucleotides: TGTGCCTTTTCCGACACCTACTACGAGCAGTACTTC.

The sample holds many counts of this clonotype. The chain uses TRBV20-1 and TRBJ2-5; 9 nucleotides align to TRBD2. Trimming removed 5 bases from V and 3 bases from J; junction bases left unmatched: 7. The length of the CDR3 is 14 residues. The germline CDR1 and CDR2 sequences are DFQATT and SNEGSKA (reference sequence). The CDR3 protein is CSAHIAGVKETQYF. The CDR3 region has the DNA TGCAGTGCTCACATAGCGGGAGTGAAAGAGACCCAGTACTTC.

The CDR3 bases are TGCGCCAGCAGCCAAGAAGTCCCCGTCGGAGGTCAGCCCCAGCATTTT. This gives the protein CASSQEVPVGGQPQHF. This rearrangement joins TRBV4-1 to TRBJ1-5; D call uncertain. The germline V gene has CDR1 MGHRA and CDR2 YSYEKL. The CDR3 length is 16 residues. Trimming shortened V by 0 bases and J by 6 bases, and 15 bases separated the two germline ends.

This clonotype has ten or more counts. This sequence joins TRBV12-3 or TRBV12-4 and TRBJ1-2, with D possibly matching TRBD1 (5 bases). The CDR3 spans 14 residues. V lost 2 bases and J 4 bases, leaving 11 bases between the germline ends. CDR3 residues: CASSLIGGVYGYTF. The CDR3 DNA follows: TGTGCCAGCAGTTTAATTGGAGGGGTCTATGGCTACACCTTC.

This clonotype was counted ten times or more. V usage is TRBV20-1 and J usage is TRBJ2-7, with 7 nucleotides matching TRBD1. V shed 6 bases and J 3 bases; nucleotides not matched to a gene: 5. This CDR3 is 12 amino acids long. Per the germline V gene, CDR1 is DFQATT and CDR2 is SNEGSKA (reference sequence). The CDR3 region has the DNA TGCAGTGCAAGTGGGACAGACTACGAGCAGTACTTC. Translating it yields CSASGTDYEQYF.

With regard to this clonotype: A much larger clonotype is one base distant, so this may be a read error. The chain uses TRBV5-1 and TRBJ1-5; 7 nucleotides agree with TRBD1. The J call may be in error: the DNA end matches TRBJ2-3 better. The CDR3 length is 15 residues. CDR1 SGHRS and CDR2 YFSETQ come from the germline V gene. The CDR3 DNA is TGCGCCAGCAGCTTGGACAGGGGAAGCAATCAGCCCCAGTATTTT. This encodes CASSLDRGSNQPQYF.

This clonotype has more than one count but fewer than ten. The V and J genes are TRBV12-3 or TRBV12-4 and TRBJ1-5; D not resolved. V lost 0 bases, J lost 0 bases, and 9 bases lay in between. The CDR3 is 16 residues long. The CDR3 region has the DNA TGTGCCAGCAGTTTAGCGCTTTACGATAGCAATCAGCCCCAGCATTTT. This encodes CASSLALYDSNQPQHF.

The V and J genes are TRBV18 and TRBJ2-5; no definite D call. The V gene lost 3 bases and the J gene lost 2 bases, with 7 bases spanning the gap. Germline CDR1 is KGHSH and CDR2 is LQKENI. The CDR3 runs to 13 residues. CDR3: CASSPAQQETQYF. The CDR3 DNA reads TGTGCCAGCTCACCGGCACAGCAAGAGACCCAGTACTTC.

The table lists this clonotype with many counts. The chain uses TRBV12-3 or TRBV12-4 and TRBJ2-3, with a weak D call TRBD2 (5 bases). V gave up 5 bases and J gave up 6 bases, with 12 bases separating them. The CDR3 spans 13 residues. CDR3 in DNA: TGTGCCAGCAGTGGAGGTCACGGGGATACGCAGTATTTT. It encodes CASSGGHGDTQYF.

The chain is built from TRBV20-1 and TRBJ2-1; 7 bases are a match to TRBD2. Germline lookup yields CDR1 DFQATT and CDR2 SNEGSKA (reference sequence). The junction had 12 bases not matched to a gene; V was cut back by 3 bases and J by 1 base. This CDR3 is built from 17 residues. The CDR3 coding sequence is TGCAGTGCTAGGCCCCCTGGTGCTAGCGGTTCCTACAATGAGCAGTTCTTC. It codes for CSARPPGASGSYNEQFF.

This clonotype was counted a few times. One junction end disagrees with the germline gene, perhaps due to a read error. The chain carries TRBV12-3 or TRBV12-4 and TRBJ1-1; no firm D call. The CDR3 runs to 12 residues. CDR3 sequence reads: CASSLPHETGLF. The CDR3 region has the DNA TGTGCCAGCAGTCTCCCCCACGAGACTGGGCTCTTT.

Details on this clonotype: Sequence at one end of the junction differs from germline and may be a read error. The CDR3, as DNA: TGTGCCGGCAGCTTAGAGGATCGGGAGACCCAGTACTTC. This encodes CAGSLEDRETQYF. V usage is TRBV7-2 and J usage is TRBJ2-5; D gene uncertain. Germline lookup yields CDR1 SGHTA and CDR2 FQGNSA. The CDR3 totals 13 residues.

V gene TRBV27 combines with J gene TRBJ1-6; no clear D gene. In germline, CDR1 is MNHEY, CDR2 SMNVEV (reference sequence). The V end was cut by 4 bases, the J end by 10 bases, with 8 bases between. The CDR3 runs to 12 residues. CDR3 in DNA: TGTGCCAGCAGTTCGCTCCCCTCACCCCTCCACTTT. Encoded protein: CASSSLPSPLHF.

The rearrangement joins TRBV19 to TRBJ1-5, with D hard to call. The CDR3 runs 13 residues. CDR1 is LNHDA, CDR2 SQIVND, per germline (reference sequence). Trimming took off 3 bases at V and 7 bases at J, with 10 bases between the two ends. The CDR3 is CASSITFEQPQHF. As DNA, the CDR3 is TGTGCCAGTAGTATCACTTTCGAACAGCCCCAGCATTTT.

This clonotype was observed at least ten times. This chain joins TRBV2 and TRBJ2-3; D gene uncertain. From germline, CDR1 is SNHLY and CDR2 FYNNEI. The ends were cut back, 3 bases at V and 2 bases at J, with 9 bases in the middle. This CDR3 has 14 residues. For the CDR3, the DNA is TGTGCCAGCAGTGACAGCAGTTCCACAGATACGCAGTATTTT. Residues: CASSDSSSTDTQYF.

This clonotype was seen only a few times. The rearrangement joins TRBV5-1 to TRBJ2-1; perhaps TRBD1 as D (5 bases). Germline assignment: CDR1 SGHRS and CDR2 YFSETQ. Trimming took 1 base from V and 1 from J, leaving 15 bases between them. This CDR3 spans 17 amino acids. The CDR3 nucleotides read TGCGCCAGCAGCTTGTCTGTCCAGGGTAGTTCCTACAATGAGCAGTTCTTC. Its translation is CASSLSVQGSSYNEQFF.

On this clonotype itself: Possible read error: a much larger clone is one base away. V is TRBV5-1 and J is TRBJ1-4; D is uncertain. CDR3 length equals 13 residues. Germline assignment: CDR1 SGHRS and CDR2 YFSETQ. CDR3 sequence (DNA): TGCGCCAGCAGCTTGGCCGATCAGGAAATACTGTTTTTT. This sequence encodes CASSLADQEILFF.

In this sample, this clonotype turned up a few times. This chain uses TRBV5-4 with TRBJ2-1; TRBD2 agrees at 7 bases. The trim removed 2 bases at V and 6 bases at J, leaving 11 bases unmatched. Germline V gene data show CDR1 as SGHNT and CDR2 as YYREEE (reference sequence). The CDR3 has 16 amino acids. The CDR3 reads CASSFGAGFRANEQFF. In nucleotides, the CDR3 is TGTGCCAGCAGCTTCGGAGCGGGATTCCGGGCCAATGAGCAGTTCTTC. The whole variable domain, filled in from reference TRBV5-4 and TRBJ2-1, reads ETGVTQSPTHLIKTRGQQVTLRCSSQSGHNTVSWYQQALGQGPQFIFQYYREEENGRGNFPPRFSGLQFPNYSSELNVNALELDDSALYLCASSFGAGFRANEQFFGPGTRLTVL.

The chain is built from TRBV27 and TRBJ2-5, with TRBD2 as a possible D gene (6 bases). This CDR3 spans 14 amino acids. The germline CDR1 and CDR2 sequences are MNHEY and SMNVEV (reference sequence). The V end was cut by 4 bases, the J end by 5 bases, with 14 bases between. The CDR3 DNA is TGTGCCAGCAGTTCCTCGGGAGAATGGGAGACCCAGTACTTC. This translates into CASSSSGEWETQYF.

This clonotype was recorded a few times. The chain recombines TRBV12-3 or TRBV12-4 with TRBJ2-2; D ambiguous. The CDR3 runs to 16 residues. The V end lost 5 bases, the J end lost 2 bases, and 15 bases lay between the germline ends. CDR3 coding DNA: TGTGCCAGCAGTACACCTAAGGACCGTAACACCGGGGAGCTGTTTTTT. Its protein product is CASSTPKDRNTGELFF.

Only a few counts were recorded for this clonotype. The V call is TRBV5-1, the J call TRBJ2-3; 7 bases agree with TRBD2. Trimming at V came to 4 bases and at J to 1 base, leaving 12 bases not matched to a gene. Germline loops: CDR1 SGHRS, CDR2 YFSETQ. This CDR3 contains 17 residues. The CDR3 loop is CASSRGGRTMGTDTQYF. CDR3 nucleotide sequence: TGCGCCAGCAGCCGGGGAGGGAGGACCATGGGCACAGATACGCAGTATTTT.

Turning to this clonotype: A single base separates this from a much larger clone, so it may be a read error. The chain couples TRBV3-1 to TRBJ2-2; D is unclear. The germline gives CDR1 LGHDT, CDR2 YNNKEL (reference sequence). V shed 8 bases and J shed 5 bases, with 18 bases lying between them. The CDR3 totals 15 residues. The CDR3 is CASCPATLVTGELFF. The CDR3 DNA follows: TGTGCCAGCTGCCCGGCCACTTTGGTAACCGGGGAGCTGTTTTTT.

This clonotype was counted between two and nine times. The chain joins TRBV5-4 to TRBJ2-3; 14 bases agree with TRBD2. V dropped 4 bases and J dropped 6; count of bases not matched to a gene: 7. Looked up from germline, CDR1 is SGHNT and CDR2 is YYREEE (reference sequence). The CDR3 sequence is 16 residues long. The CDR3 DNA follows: TGTGCCAGCAGCCCCTGGACTAGCGGGAGGTCGGATACGCAGTATTTT. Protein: CASSPWTSGRSDTQYF.

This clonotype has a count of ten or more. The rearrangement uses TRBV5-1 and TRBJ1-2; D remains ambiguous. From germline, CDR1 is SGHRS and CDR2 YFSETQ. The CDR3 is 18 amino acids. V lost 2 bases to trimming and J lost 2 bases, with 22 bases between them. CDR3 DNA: TGCGCCAGCAGCTTACCGGGCGCCAGACCGCGCAAGAACTATGGCTACACCTTC. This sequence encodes CASSLPGARPRKNYGYTF.

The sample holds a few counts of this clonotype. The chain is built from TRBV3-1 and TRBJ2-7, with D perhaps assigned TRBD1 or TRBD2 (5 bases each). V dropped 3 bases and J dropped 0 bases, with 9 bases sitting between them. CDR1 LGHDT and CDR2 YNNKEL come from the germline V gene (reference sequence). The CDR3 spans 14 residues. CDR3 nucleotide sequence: TGTGCCAGCAGCCAGGGACGTAACTCCTACGAGCAGTACTTC. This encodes CASSQGRNSYEQYF.

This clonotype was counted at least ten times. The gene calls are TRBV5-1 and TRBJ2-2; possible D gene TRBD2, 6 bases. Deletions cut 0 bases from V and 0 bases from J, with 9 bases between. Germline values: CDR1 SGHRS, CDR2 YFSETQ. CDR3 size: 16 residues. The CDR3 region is CASSLGGAANTGELFF. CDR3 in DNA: TGCGCCAGCAGCTTGGGCGGGGCCGCGAACACCGGGGAGCTGTTTTTT.

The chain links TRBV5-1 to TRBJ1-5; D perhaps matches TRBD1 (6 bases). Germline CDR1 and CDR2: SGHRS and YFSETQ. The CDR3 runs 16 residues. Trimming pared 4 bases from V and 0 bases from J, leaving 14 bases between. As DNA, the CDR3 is TGCGCCAGCAGCAGTGGACAGCTCAATAGCAATCAGCCCCAGCATTTT. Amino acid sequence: CASSSGQLNSNQPQHF.

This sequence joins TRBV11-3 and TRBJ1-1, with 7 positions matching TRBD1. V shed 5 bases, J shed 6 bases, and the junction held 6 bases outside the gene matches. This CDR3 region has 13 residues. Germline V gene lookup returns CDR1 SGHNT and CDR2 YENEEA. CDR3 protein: CASSPTGNAEAFF. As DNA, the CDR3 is TGTGCCAGCAGCCCGACAGGGAATGCTGAAGCTTTCTTT.

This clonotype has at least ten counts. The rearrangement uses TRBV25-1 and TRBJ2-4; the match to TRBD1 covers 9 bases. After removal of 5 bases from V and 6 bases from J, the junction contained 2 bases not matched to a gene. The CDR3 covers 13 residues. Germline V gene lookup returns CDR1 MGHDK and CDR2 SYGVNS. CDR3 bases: TGTGCCAGCAGTTCGGGACAGGGAAACATTCAGTACTTC. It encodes CASSSGQGNIQYF.

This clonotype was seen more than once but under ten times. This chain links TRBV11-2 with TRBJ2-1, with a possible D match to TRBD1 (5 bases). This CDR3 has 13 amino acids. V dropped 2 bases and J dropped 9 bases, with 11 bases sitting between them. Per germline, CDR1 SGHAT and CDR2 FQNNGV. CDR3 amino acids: CASSLMVTAEQFF. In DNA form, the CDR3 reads TGTGCCAGCAGCTTAATGGTGACAGCTGAGCAGTTCTTC.

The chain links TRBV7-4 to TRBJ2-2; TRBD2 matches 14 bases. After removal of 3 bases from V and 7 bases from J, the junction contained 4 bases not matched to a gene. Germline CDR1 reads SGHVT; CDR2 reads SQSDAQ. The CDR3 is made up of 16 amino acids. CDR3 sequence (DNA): TGTGCCAGCAGCTTGGGGACTAGCGGGAGTAACGGGGAGCTGTTTTTT. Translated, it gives CASSLGTSGSNGELFF.

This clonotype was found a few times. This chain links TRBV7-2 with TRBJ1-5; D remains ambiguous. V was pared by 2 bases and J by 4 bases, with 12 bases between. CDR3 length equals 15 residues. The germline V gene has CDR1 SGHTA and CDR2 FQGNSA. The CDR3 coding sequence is TGTGCCAGCAGCTTATTCGTGATGGGGAATCAGCCCCAGCATTTT. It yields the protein CASSLFVMGNQPQHF.